What follows are 10 T cell receptor beta chains derived from one specimen sequenced in a study of shared clonotypes between healthy human individuals. Only in-frame clones appear in the TCRdb table, and some are missing; sequencing was by immunoSEQ multiplex PCR. This sample yields approximately 2.3 million clones, of which 80% to 95% are seen a single time; 0.3% to 0.4% belongs to the top ten. Sequencing was done on a sample of naive CD4+ T cells from PBMCs. The sample's subset: CD45RA+ positively selected. These receptor sequences come from a man younger than 35 in good health. Some clones in this sample may be carry-over from other donors' samples.

This sequence joins TRBV7-6 and TRBJ2-1; TRBD2 agrees at 8 bases. CDR1 is SGHVS and CDR2 is FNYEAQ in the germline V gene. CDR3 length: 15 amino acids. V shed 9 bases, J shed 0 bases, and the junction held 7 bases outside the gene matches. The CDR3 DNA is TGTGCCAGTTTAGCGGGACCGAGCTCCTACAATGAGCAGTTCTTC. Residues: CASLAGPSSYNEQFF.

This clone was picked up one time. At the DNA level, this CDR3 is encoded by other sequences in the same sample as well. The gene calls are TRBV19 and TRBJ1-1, with a possible D match to TRBD1 (5 bases). The germline gives CDR1 LNHDA, CDR2 SQIVND (reference sequence). With 5 bases removed from V and 1 base from J, the gap between germline ends came to 8 bases. CDR3 length equals 13 residues. This chain's CDR3 is CASSPQGNTEAFF. CDR3 DNA: TGTGCCAGTAGTCCCCAGGGGAACACTGAAGCTTTCTTT.

This clone came up once. An end of the junction does not agree with germline; a read error may underlie this. This CDR3 is also generated by other DNA sequences in the sample. The chain uses TRBV5-1 and TRBJ1-1; 9 bases map to TRBD1. Germline CDR1 SGHRS, CDR2 YFSETQ. This CDR3 comprises 15 residues. CDR3 sequence: CASSLGTGRGTEAFF. CDR3 bases: TGTGCCAGCAGCTTGGGGACAGGGAGAGGGACTGAAGCTTTCTTT.

The count of this clone is one. The chain recombines TRBV7-6 with TRBJ2-7; D remains ambiguous. V lost 11 bases to trimming and J lost 1 base, with 15 bases between them. Germline V CDR1 and CDR2: SGHVS, FNYEAQ. This CDR3 has 13 residues. As DNA, the CDR3 is TGTGCCGGATCCCCCAAGGGTTCCTACGAGCAGTACTTC. Protein: CAGSPKGSYEQYF.

The chain is built from TRBV28 and TRBJ1-2; no firm D call. CDR3 length: 14 amino acids. V lost 1 base and J 0 bases, leaving 6 bases between the germline ends. CDR1 MDHEN and CDR2 SYDVKM come from the germline V gene. The CDR3 sequence is CASSLYQANYGYTF. For the CDR3, the DNA is TGTGCCAGCAGTTTATACCAAGCTAACTATGGCTACACCTTC.

This clone was found once. This chain joins TRBV29-1 and TRBJ2-1; D tentatively reads TRBD1 or TRBD2 (6 bases each). The V gene lost 7 bases and the J gene lost 10 bases, with 26 bases spanning the gap. Germline-derived CDR1 and CDR2 are SQVTM and ANQGSEA. The CDR3 sequence is 15 residues long. The CDR3 here is CSAGTSGLAILEQFF. As DNA, the CDR3 is TGCAGCGCGGGGACATCAGGGCTAGCGATTTTGGAGCAGTTCTTC.

The chain carries TRBV6-4 and TRBJ2-1, with D perhaps matching TRBD1 or TRBD2 (5 bases each). Trimming shortened V by 0 bases and J by 5 bases, and 14 bases separated the two germline ends. This CDR3 has 16 residues. Germline CDR1 and CDR2: MRHNA and SNTAGT. In DNA form, the CDR3 reads TGTGCCAGCAGTGACTCAGGGACGGCACCTAACAATGAGCAGTTCTTC. Its translation: CASSDSGTAPNNEQFF.

The chain recombines TRBV7-9 with TRBJ1-2, with TRBD1 matching over 9 bases. The CDR3 length is 15 residues. Looked up from germline, CDR1 is SEHNR and CDR2 is FQNEAQ (reference sequence). The V and J ends lost 5 bases and 5 bases, in that order; junction bases with no gene match: 9. CDR3 DNA: TGTGCCAGCAGCAATATAGGACAGGGGATATATGGCTACACCTTC. This gives the protein CASSNIGQGIYGYTF.

The chain has TRBV28 and TRBJ2-1, with 10 bases lining up with TRBD2. Germline V gene lookup returns CDR1 MDHEN and CDR2 SYDVKM. This CDR3 region has 16 residues. Trimming took 6 bases from V and 4 from J; bases not matched to a gene: 9. The CDR3 sequence: CASSGLAGGQYNEQFF. The CDR3 DNA sequence: TGTGCCAGCAGCGGATTAGCGGGAGGCCAATACAATGAGCAGTTCTTC. Complete variable domain (other parts from reference TRBV28 and TRBJ2-1): DVKVTQSSRYLVKRTGEKVFLECVQDMDHENMFWYRQDPGLGLRLIYFSYDVKMKEKGDIPEGYSVSREKKERFSLILESASTNQTSMYLCASSGLAGGQYNEQFFGPGTRLTVL.

This chain uses TRBV2 with TRBJ1-2; 8 nucleotides align to TRBD1. Germline-derived CDR1 and CDR2 are SNHLY and FYNNEI. This CDR3 is 15 amino acids long. V was clipped by 5 bases and J by 2 bases; unmatched bases: 7. The CDR3 coding sequence is TGTGCCAGCAGTCCTTCGGGACAGGTAAACTATGGCTACACCTTC. Its translation: CASSPSGQVNYGYTF.